Each of the 3 T cell receptor beta chains below was sequenced from the same sample in a study of PD-1 blockade in classical Hodgkin lymphoma. Only in-frame clones appear in the TCRdb table, and some are missing; sequencing was by immunoSEQ multiplex PCR. The table records roughly 60,000 clones, 88% of them present only once. After autologous stem cell transplantation all patients relapsed, and prior brentuximab vedotin exposure differed between cohorts. This specimen consisted of peripheral blood mononuclear cells (PBMCs), obtained before the second cycle of nivolumab. The receptors were gathered from a human donor with classical Hodgkin lymphoma.

V gene TRBV19 combines with J gene TRBJ1-5; D gene ambiguous. V was trimmed by 0 bases and J by 0 bases, leaving 6 bases between them. The CDR3 is 15 residues long. Looked up from germline, CDR1 is LNHDA and CDR2 is SQIVND (reference sequence). Here the CDR3 DNA reads TGTGCCAGTAGTATAGAAGGGTCTAGCAATCAGCCCCAGCATTTT. Protein sequence: CASSIEGSSNQPQHF.

The chain is built from TRBV5-1 and TRBJ2-7; D possibly uses TRBD1 or TRBD2 (5 bases each). Germline V CDR1 and CDR2: SGHRS, YFSETQ. The CDR3 sequence is 15 residues long. The V and J ends lost 0 bases and 0 bases respectively, with 10 bases between them. The CDR3 sequence is CASSLGGKSSYEQYF. The CDR3 region has the DNA TGCGCCAGCAGCTTGGGGGGGAAAAGCTCCTACGAGCAGTACTTC. Combining the CDR3 with reference TRBV5-1 and TRBJ2-7 gives the whole variable domain KAGVTQTPRYLIKTRGQQVTLSCSPISGHRSVSWYQQTPGQGLQFLFEYFSETQRNKGNFPGRFSGRQFSNSRSEMNVSTLELGDSALYLCASSLGGKSSYEQYFGPGTRLTVT.

The chain uses TRBV6-5 and TRBJ2-7; possibly TRBD1 for D (6 bases). The CDR3 contains 15 residues. V lost 0 bases, J lost 7 bases, and 16 bases lay in between. Germline CDR1 and CDR2: MNHEY and SVGAGI. The chain's CDR3 is CASSYSAGDRREQYF. In nucleotides, the CDR3 is TGTGCCAGCAGTTACTCTGCAGGGGATAGGCGGGAGCAGTACTTC.